These 10 T cell receptor beta chains share one sample of origin, sequenced in a study of OX40 agonist ivuxolimab in advanced cancers. Preparation of the library involved the immunoSEQ multiplex PCR assay. Sourced from immuneACCESS, this table was stored by TCRdb with only in-frame sequences that have V and J called. A share of the clones is absent; for the studies checked, an unresolved V gene accounts for under half, and the remainder has no known explanation. The sample has about 46,000 clones on record, roughly 80% of them singletons. The ten largest clones represent over 3% of the sample. The sequences come from CD4+ or CD8+ T cells sorted from blood, collected in a trial of the OX40 agonist ivuxolimab. Receptor source: an adult with an advanced solid tumor such as melanoma, head and neck, liver or kidney cancer.

The V call is TRBV19, the J call TRBJ2-3; 8 bases align to TRBD1. Trimming removed 5 bases from V and 7 bases from J; junction bases left unmatched: 11. This CDR3 has 15 residues. The germline gives CDR1 LNHDA, CDR2 SQIVND (reference sequence). The CDR3 is CASSLRTGQSHTQYF. The CDR3 DNA reads as TGTGCCAGTAGTCTGAGGACAGGGCAAAGCCATACGCAGTATTTT.

V gene TRBV5-4 combines with J gene TRBJ2-3; 10 bases fit TRBD2. The V segment lost 4 bases and the J segment 1 base; nucleotides outside the gene matches: 6. The CDR3 runs 16 residues. Germline CDR1 reads SGHNT; CDR2 reads YYREEE (reference sequence). CDR3 residues: CASSPAGGPGTDTQYF. The CDR3, as DNA: TGTGCCAGCAGCCCAGCGGGGGGGCCCGGCACAGATACGCAGTATTTT.

The chain combines TRBV4-2 with TRBJ2-1, with TRBD1 as a possible D gene (6 bases). CDR3 length: 15 residues. Trimming removed 0 bases from V and 8 bases from J, with 14 bases in between. Germline CDR1 reads LGHNA; CDR2 reads YNFKEQ. The CDR3 protein is CASSQEGDTYDEQFF. The DNA for the CDR3 is TGTGCCAGCAGCCAAGAAGGGGACACTTACGATGAGCAGTTCTTC.

The genes are TRBV6-5 and TRBJ1-1, with 7 bases fitting TRBD1. With 5 bases clipped from V and 7 bases from J, the junction kept 13 bases outside the gene matches. The CDR3 sequence is 15 residues long. Germline V CDR1 and CDR2: MNHEY, SVGAGI. The CDR3 DNA reads as TGTGCCAGCAGTCGAGACGGGACAGTGTCGGGTGAAGCTTTCTTT. It codes for CASSRDGTVSGEAFF.

The chain employs TRBV2 and TRBJ2-3, with 7 bases lining up with TRBD1. From germline, CDR1 is SNHLY and CDR2 FYNNEI. Trimming cost V 6 bases and J 5 bases; bases outside gene matches: 5. The CDR3 is 13 residues long. The CDR3 coding sequence is TGTGCCAGCAGAACGACAGGGAAAGATACGCAGTATTTT. Encoded protein: CASRTTGKDTQYF.

This chain links TRBV4-3 with TRBJ2-3, with D hard to call. Trimming removed 5 bases from V and 0 bases from J, with 15 bases in between. CDR1 LGHNA and CDR2 YSLEER come from the germline V gene. There are 16 residues in the CDR3. CDR3 bases: TGCGCCAGCAGCGCGAGTCCCAGTACTAGCACAGATACGCAGTATTTT. Its translation is CASSASPSTSTDTQYF.

This clone was seen a single time. This sample also contains other DNA sequences that code for the same CDR3. The genes are TRBV11-2 and TRBJ2-2; D gene uncertain. The V end lost 1 base, the J end lost 4 bases, and 7 bases lay between the germline ends. This CDR3 has 14 amino acids. CDR1 and CDR2 (germline): SGHAT, FQNNGV. As DNA, the CDR3 is TGTGCCAGCAGCTTAGTGGAGAGCACCGGGGAGCTGTTTTTT. It codes for CASSLVESTGELFF. Filled out from reference TRBV11-2 and TRBJ2-2, the complete variable domain reads EAGVAQSPRYKIIEKRQSVAFWCNPISGHATLYWYQQILGQGPKLLIQFQNNGVVDDSQLPKDRFSAERLKGVDSTLKIQPAKLEDSAVYLCASSLVESTGELFFGEGSRLTVL.

This chain connects TRBV20-1 to TRBJ1-1; D remains ambiguous. In germline, CDR1 is DFQATT, CDR2 SNEGSKA (reference sequence). The CDR3 loop spans 11 amino acids. Here the CDR3 reads CGISSEWEAFF. CDR3 DNA: TGCGGAATCTCCTCGGAATGGGAAGCTTTCTTT.

This chain uses TRBV7-9 with TRBJ2-1; TRBD2 matches 11 bases. Per the germline V gene, CDR1 is SEHNR and CDR2 is FQNEAQ (reference sequence). This CDR3 comprises 14 residues. The J segment lost 8 bases and the V segment lost 5 bases, leaving 5 bases of the junction unmatched. The CDR3 DNA reads TGTGCCAGCAGCACCCAGGGACTAGCGGATGAGCAGTTCTTC. Its translation is CASSTQGLADEQFF.

The V and J genes are TRBV7-9 and TRBJ2-5, with D perhaps being TRBD1 or TRBD2 (5 bases each). Deletions cut 1 base from V and 5 bases from J, with 11 bases between. This CDR3 is built from 14 residues. Germline values: CDR1 SEHNR, CDR2 FQNEAQ (reference sequence). CDR3 DNA: TGTGCCAGCAGCTTAGGGGGGACGGCGGAGACCCAGTACTTC. Amino acids: CASSLGGTAETQYF.